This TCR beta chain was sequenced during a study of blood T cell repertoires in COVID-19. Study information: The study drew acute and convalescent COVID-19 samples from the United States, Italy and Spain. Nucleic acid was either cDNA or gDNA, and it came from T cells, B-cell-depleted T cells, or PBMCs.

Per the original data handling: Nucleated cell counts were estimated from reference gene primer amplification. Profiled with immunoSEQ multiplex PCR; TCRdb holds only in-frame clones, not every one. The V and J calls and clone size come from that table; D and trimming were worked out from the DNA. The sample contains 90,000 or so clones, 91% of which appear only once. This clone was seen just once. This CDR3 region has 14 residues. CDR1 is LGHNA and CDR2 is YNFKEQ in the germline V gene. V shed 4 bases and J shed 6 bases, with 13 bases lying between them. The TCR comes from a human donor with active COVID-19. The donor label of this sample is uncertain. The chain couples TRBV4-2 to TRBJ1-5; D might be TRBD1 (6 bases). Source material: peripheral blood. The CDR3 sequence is CASSPTQGTQPQHF. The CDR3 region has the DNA TGTGCCAGCAGCCCCACACAGGGTACTCAGCCCCAGCATTTT.